The 6 T cell receptor beta chains below all came from one sample that was sequenced in a study of T cells in Graves' hyperthyroidism and ophthalmopathy. Amplified TCR beta CDR3 regions derived from RNA transcripts. The HTBI primer set drove a first-round RT-PCR of the TCR CDR3. Via MiXCR, TCRdb re-called the multiplex PCR reads, giving one row per CDR3 protein. The sample holds approximately 510,000 distinct CDR3 sequences, 40% to 55% seen once. The specimen sequenced was peripheral blood or thyroid tissue (not recorded which). These receptors were taken from an adult woman with Graves' disease, either hyperthyroidism or ophthalmopathy (not recorded which).

The chain links TRBV29-1 to TRBJ2-7, with 9 nucleotides matching TRBD2. Germline values: CDR1 SQVTM, CDR2 ANQGSEA. The CDR3 runs to 14 residues. This CDR3 reads CSASGSGSRYEQYF. The DNA of the CDR3 is TGCAGTGCTAGCGGTAGCGGGAGCCGCTACGAGCAGTACTTC.

The V gene is TRBV2, the J gene TRBJ2-2; 9 nucleotides align to TRBD2. CDR1 SNHLY and CDR2 FYNNEI come from the germline V gene. V trimming: 4 bases; J trimming: 8 bases; junction bases outside the gene matches: 5. This CDR3 region has 14 residues. CDR3 DNA: TGTGCCAGCAGTGGGCTAGCGGGAACGGGGGAGCTGTTTTTT. It yields the protein CASSGLAGTGELFF.

The chain combines TRBV25-1 with TRBJ2-5; a weak D match, TRBD1 (6 bases). This CDR3 comprises 13 residues. Deletions cut 6 bases from V and 1 base from J, with 9 bases between. Per the germline V gene, CDR1 is MGHDK and CDR2 is SYGVNS. The CDR3: CASRTTGQETQYF. The DNA for the CDR3 is TGTGCCAGCAGAACGACAGGCCAAGAGACCCAGTACTTC.

Only one count was recorded for this clonotype. The J gene is TRBJ2-1, the V gene TRBV24-1, with 8 nucleotides matching TRBD2. Losses at the gene ends were 4 bases for V and 5 bases for J; bases not matched to a gene: 6. The CDR3 contains 15 residues. From germline, CDR1 is KGHDR and CDR2 SFDVKD. CDR3 sequence (DNA): TGTGCCACCAGTGAGGCGGGAGGTGAAGACAATGAGCAGTTCTTC. Translating gives CATSEAGGEDNEQFF.

J is TRBJ1-2 and V is TRBV5-1, with 8 bases fitting TRBD1. This CDR3 comprises 16 residues. Germline V gene sequence: CDR1 SGHRS, CDR2 YFSETQ. J gave up 5 bases and V 0 bases, and 9 bases lay outside the gene matches. The CDR3 loop is CASSLDGQGVGYGYTF. Written as DNA, the CDR3 is TGCGCCAGCAGCTTGGACGGACAGGGAGTCGGATATGGCTACACCTTC.

This chain links TRBV7-9 with TRBJ2-7; 9 nucleotides align to TRBD2. CDR1 is SEHNR and CDR2 is FQNEAQ in the germline V gene (reference sequence). The CDR3 has 14 amino acids. V lost 8 bases to trimming and J lost 0 bases; unmatched junction nucleotides: 5. CDR3 residues: CASCLAGRSYEQYF. CDR3 coding DNA: TGTGCCAGCTGCCTAGCGGGACGCTCCTACGAGCAGTACTTC. Based on the CDR3 plus reference TRBV7-9 and TRBJ2-7, the full variable domain is DTGVSQNPRHKITKRGQNVTFRCDPISEHNRLYWYRQTLGQGPEFLTYFQNEAQLEKSRLLSDRFSAERPKGSFSTLEIQRTEQGDSAMYLCASCLAGRSYEQYFGPGTRLTVT.